The 3 T cell receptor beta chains presented below share a single source sample, sequenced in a study of tumor and adjacent non-tumor tissue in lung cancer. The library came from three nested PCR rounds adapted from ARM-PCR protocols. A single record per CDR3 protein comes from TCRdb applying MiXCR to the multiplex PCR reads. The sample has roughly 120,000 distinct CDR3 sequences, 62% seen once; the top ten hold about 20%. This sample's RNA came from whole unsorted tissue. This non-tumor lung sample came from over 3 cm beyond the tumor edge. Sample: distant non-tumor lung tissue. These receptors all stem from a man in his 60s with non-small cell lung cancer.

A word on this clonotype: A much more abundant neighbour one base away suggests this may be a read error. V usage is TRBV5-6 and J usage is TRBJ2-2; the D is unclear. V was trimmed by 4 bases and J by 7 bases, leaving 14 bases between them. CDR1 is SGHDT and CDR2 is YYEEEE in the germline V gene. This CDR3 region has 14 residues. The CDR3 loop reads CASSPRLLGGELFF. For the CDR3, the DNA is TGTGCCAGCAGCCCCAGACTCTTAGGCGGGGAGCTGTTTTTT.

At least ten counts were recorded for this clonotype. The CDR3: CASSTQGLYGYTF. The DNA of the CDR3 is TGTGCCAGCAGTACACAGGGGCTCTATGGCTACACCTTC. The chain recombines TRBV7-8 with TRBJ1-2, with 7 bases fitting TRBD1. The CDR3 runs 13 residues. CDR1 is SGHVS and CDR2 is FQNEAQ in the germline V gene. Trimming at V came to 6 bases and at J to 4 bases, leaving 5 bases not matched to a gene.

This clonotype has at least ten counts. The chain couples TRBV20-1 to TRBJ2-3; 14 bases line up with TRBD2. Germline values: CDR1 DFQATT, CDR2 SNEGSKA (reference sequence). This CDR3 has 18 amino acids. Trimming removed 0 bases from V and 6 bases from J; junction bases left unmatched: 11. In DNA, the CDR3 is TGCAGTGCTAGAGATCTGTTGCGACTAGCGGGAGGGCCGGATACGCAGTATTTT. Protein: CSARDLLRLAGGPDTQYF.